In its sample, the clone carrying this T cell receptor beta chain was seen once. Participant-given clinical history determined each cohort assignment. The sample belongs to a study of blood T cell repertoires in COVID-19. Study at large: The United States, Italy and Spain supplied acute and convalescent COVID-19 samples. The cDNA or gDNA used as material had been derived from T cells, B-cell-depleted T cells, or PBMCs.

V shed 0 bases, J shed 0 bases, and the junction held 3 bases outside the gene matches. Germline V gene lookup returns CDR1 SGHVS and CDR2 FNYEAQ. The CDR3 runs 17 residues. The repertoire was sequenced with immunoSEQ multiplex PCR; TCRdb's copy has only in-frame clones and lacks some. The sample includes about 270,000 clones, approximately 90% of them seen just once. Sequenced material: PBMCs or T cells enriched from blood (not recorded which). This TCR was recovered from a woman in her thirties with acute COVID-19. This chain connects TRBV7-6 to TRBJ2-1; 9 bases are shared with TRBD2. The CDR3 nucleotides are TGTGCCAGCAGCTTAGCGCGGGAGGGGAGCTCCTACAATGAGCAGTTCTTC. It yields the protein CASSLAREGSSYNEQFF.